This T cell receptor (beta chain) was documented in a study of blood T cell repertoires in COVID-19. Study summary: The United States, Italy and Spain provided the acute and convalescent COVID-19 samples. T cells, B-cell-depleted T cells, or PBMCs supplied cDNA or gDNA.

It was during active infection that Seattle patients were enrolled and then longitudinally followed. Measured with immunoSEQ multiplex PCR; TCRdb has only the in-frame clones, and not every one. Altogether roughly 88,000 clones are present, around nine tenths being singletons, with the ten largest covering 15% to 20%. V gave up 5 bases and J gave up 2 bases, with 7 bases separating them. Germline lookup yields CDR1 LNHDA and CDR2 SQIVND (reference sequence). The CDR3 has 12 amino acids. The TCR was taken from a woman in her sixties or seventies with COVID-19, enrolled during active disease. This chain connects TRBV19 to TRBJ2-7; D gene ambiguous. Material for sequencing was peripheral blood. CDR3 residues: CASSHSTYEQYF. CDR3 bases: TGTGCCAGTAGTCACAGTACCTACGAGCAGTACTTC. The full variable domain, in which reference TRBV19 and TRBJ2-7 provide the parts outside the CDR3, is DGGITQSPKYLFRKEGQNVTLSCEQNLNHDAMYWYRQDPGQGLRLIYYSQIVNDFQKGDIAEGYSVSREKKESFPLTVTSAQKNPTAFYLCASSHSTYEQYFGPGTRLTVT.